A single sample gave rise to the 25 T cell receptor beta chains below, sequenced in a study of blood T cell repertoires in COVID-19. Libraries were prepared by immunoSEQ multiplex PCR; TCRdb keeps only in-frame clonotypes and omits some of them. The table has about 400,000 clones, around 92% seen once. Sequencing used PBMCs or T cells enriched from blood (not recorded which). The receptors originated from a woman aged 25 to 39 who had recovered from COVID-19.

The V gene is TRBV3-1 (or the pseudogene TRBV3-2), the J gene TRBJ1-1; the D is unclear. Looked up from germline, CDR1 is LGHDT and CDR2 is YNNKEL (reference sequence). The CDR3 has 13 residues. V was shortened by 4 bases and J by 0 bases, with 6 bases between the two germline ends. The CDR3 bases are TGTGCCAGCAGCCGGCAGATGAACACTGAAGCTTTCTTT. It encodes CASSRQMNTEAFF.

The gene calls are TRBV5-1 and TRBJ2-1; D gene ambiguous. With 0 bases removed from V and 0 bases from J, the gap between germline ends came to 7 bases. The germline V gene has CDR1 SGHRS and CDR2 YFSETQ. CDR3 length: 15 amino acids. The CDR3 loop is CASSLASSSYNEQFF. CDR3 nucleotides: TGCGCCAGCAGCTTGGCGTCTAGCTCCTACAATGAGCAGTTCTTC.

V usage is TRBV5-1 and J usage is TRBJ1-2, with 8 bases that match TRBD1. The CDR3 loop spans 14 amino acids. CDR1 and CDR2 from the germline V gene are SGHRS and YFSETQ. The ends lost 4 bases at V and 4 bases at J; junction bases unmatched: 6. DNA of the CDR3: TGCGCCAGCAGCCACGGACAGGGCGGCTATGGCTACACCTTC. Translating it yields CASSHGQGGYGYTF. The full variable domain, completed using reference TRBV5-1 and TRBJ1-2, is KAGVTQTPRYLIKTRGQQVTLSCSPISGHRSVSWYQQTPGQGLQFLFEYFSETQRNKGNFPGRFSGRQFSNSRSEMNVSTLELGDSALYLCASSHGQGGYGYTFGSGTRLTVV.

CDR3 residues: CASSRTRGEAFF. The CDR3 DNA sequence: TGTGCCAGCAGTAGAACAAGGGGTGAAGCTTTCTTT. The chain combines TRBV28 with TRBJ1-1; TRBD1 is a possible D gene (5 bases). Germline V gives CDR1 MDHEN, CDR2 SYDVKM. V was clipped by 5 bases and J by 7 bases, with 11 bases between them. The CDR3 runs 12 residues.

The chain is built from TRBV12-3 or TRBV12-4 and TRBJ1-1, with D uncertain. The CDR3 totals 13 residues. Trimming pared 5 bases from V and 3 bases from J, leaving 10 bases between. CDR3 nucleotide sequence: TGTGCCAGCAGTCGACTTCGGGACACTGAAGCTTTCTTT. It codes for CASSRLRDTEAFF.

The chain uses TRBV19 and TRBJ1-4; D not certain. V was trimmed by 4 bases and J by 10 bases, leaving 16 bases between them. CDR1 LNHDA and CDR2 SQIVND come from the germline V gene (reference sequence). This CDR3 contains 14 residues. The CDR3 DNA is TGTGCCAGTAGTACCGAATCCGGGGTACGAAAACTGTTTTTT. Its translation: CASSTESGVRKLFF.

The CDR3 protein is CASSLRTGVNEKLFF. The DNA for the CDR3 is TGCGCCAGCAGTTTAAGGACAGGAGTTAATGAAAAACTGTTTTTT. The gene calls are TRBV4-1 and TRBJ1-4, with TRBD1 identical over 7 bases. Germline lookup yields CDR1 MGHRA and CDR2 YSYEKL. The V gene end was trimmed by 6 bases and the J gene end by 4 bases; junction bases not matched to a gene: 8. CDR3 size: 15 residues.

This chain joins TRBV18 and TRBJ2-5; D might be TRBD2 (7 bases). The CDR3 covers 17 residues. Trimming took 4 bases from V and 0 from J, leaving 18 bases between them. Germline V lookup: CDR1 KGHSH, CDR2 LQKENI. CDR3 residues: CASSRNGGLGYQETQYF. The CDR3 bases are TGTGCCAGCTCACGGAACGGGGGGCTCGGGTACCAAGAGACCCAGTACTTC.

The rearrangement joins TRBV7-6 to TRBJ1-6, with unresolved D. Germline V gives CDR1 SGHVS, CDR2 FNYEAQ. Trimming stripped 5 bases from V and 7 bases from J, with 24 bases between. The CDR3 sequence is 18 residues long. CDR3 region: CASSPPRRGRASNSPLHF. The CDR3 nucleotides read TGTGCCAGCAGCCCGCCCCGGAGAGGGAGGGCGTCGAATTCACCCCTCCACTTT.

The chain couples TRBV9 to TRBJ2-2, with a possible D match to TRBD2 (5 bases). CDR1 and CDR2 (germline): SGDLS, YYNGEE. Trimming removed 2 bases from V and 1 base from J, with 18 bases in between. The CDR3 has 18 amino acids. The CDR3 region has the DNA TGTGCCAGCAGCGTCGTGAGGGTGGGCACCCAGAACACCGGGGAGCTGTTTTTT. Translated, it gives CASSVVRVGTQNTGELFF.

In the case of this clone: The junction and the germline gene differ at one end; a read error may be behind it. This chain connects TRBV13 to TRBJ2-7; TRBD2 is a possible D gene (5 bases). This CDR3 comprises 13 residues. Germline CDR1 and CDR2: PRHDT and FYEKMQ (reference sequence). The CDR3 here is CASSLGLTYEQYF. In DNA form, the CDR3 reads TGTGCCAGCAGCCTAGGACTGACCTACGAGCAGTACTTC.

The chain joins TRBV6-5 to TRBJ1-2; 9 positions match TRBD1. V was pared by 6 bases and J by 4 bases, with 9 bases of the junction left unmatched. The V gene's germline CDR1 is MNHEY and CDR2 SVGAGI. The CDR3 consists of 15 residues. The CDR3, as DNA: TGTGCCAGCAGCCTTGCCGCGACAGGGGGCTATGGCTACACCTTC. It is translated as CASSLAATGGYGYTF.

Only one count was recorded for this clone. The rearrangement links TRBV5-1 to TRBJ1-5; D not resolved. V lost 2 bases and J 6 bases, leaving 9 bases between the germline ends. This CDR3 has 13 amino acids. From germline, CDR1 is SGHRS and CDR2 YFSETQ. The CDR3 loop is CASSLDIGQPQHF. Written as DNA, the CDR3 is TGCGCCAGCAGCTTAGACATCGGTCAGCCCCAGCATTTT.

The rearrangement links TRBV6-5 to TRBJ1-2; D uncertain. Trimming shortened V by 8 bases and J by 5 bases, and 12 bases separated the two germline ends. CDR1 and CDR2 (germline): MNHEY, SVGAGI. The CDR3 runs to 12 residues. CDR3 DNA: TGTGCCAGCCAAGGGAGGGATTATGGCTACACCTTC. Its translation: CASQGRDYGYTF.

In DNA, the CDR3 is TGCGCCAGCAGCCAGTCCCGGGACAGTAACTATGGCTACACCTTC. The encoded protein is CASSQSRDSNYGYTF. J is TRBJ1-2 and V is TRBV4-1, with 7 bases aligning to TRBD1. The J segment lost 1 base and the V segment lost 3 bases, leaving 5 bases of the junction unmatched. Germline values: CDR1 MGHRA, CDR2 YSYEKL. CDR3 length equals 15 residues.

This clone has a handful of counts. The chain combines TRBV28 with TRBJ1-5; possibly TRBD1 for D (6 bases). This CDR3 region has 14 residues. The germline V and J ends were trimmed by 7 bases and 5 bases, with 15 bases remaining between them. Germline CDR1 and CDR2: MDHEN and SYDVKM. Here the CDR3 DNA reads TGTGCCAGCACCCTAGGGGGAGCCCATCAGCCCCAGCATTTT. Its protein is CASTLGGAHQPQHF.

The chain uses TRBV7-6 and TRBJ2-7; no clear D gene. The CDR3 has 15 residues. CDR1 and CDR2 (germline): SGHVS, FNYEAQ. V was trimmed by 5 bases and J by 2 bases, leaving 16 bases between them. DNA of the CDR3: TGTGCCAGCAGCCGGAGAGGCGAGGCAACCTACGAGCAGTACTTC. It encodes CASSRRGEATYEQYF. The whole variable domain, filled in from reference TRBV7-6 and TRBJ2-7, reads GAGVSQSPRYKVTKRGQDVALRCDPISGHVSLYWYRQALGQGPEFLTYFNYEAQQDKSGLPNDRFSAERPEGSISTLTIQRTEQRDSAMYRCASSRRGEATYEQYFGPGTRLTVT.

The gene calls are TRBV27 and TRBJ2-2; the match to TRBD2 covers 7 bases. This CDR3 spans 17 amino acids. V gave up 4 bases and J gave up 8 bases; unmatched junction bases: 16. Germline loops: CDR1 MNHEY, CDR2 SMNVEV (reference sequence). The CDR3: CASSSSLLAGVSGELFF. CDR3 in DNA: TGTGCCAGCAGTTCTTCTCTCTTGGCGGGAGTGTCGGGGGAGCTGTTTTTT.

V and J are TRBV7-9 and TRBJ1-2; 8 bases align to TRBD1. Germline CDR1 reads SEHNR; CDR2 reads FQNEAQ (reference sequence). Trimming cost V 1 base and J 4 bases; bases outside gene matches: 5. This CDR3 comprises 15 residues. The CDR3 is CASSLVSGGGYGYTF. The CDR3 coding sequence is TGTGCCAGCAGCTTAGTATCAGGGGGCGGCTATGGCTACACCTTC.

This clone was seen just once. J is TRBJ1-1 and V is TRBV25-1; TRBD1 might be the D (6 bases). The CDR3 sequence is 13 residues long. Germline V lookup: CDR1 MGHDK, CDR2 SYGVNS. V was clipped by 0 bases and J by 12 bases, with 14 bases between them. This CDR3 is CASSEYKGHTTFF. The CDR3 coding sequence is TGTGCCAGCAGTGAATATAAGGGACATACAACTTTCTTT.

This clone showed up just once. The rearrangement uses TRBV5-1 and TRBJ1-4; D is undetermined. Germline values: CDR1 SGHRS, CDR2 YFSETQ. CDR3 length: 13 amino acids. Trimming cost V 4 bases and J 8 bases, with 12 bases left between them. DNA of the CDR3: TGCGCCAGCAGCGCGGATACGCTGGAAAAACTGTTTTTT. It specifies CASSADTLEKLFF.

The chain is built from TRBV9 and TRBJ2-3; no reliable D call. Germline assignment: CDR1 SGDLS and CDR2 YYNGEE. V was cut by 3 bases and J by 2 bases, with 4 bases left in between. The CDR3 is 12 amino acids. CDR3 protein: CASSGLTDTQYF. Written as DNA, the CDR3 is TGTGCCAGCAGCGGTCTCACAGATACGCAGTATTTT.

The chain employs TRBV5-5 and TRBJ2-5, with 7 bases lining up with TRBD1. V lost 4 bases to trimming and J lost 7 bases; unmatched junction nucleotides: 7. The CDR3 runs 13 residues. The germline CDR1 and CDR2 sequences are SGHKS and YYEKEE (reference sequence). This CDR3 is CASSADRDLTQYF. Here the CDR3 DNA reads TGTGCCAGCAGCGCCGACAGGGATCTGACCCAGTACTTC. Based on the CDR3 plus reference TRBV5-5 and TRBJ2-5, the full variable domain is DAGVTQSPTHLIKTRGQQVTLRCSPISGHKSVSWYQQVLGQGPQFIFQYYEKEERGRGNFPDRFSARQFPNYSSELNVNALLLGDSALYLCASSADRDLTQYFGPGTRLLVL.

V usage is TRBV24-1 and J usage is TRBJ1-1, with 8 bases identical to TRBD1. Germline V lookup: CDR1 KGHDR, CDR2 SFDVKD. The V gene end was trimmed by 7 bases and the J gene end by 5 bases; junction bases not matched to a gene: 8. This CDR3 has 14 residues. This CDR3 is CATRGGQGATEAFF. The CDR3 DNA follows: TGTGCCACCAGGGGCGGGCAGGGGGCTACTGAAGCTTTCTTT.

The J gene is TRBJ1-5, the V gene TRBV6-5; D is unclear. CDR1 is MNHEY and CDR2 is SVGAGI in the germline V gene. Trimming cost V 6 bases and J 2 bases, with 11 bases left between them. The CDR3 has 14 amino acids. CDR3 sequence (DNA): TGTGCCAGCAGAGAGGTTTTTGGCAATCAGCCCCAGCATTTT. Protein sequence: CASREVFGNQPQHF.